This TCR beta chain stems from a study of cytomegalovirus exposure and HLA in healthy donors. Study-wide results and caveats: Sequencing depth across donors, presence/absence analyses assumed, was roughly uniform. Common viral pathogens seemed to be connected with several of the most significant clusters, according to a later analysis. Published work reported that the classifier diagnosed cytomegalovirus status with high specificity and sensitivity.

Worth noting for this clone: Its target is unknown.

Amplification used 60 Vbeta primers and 13 Jbeta primers. Assay used: immunoSEQ multiplex PCR; TCRdb lists only in-frame clones, some missing. The data show some 130,000 clones, about 82% seen once. Everyone who donated was a healthy bone marrow donor. The sample taken for sequencing was PBMCs. The TCR sequence derives from a boy between 10 and 17 years old in good health and CMV-seronegative.

The CDR3 here is CASSHVLSGANVLTF. The CDR3, as DNA: TGCGCCAGCAGCCATGTACTCTCTGGGGCCAACGTCCTGACTTTC. V usage is TRBV4-1 and J usage is TRBJ2-6, with D unresolved. CDR3 length equals 15 residues. In germline, CDR1 is MGHRA, CDR2 YSYEKL. Trimming removed 3 bases at V and 0 bases at J, with 6 bases between.